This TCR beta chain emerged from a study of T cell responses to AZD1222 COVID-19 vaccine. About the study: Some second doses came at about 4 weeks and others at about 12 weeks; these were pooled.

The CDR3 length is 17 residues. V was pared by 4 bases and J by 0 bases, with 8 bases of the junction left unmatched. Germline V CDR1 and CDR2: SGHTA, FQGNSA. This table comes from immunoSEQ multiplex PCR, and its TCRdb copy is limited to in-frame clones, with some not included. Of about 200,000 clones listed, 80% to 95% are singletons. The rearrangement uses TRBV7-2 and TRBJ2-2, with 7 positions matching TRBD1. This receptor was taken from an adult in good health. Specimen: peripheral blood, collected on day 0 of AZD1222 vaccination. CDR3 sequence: CASSSGGQAANTGELFF. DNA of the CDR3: TGTGCCAGCAGCTCCGGAGGACAGGCCGCGAACACCGGGGAGCTGTTTTTT. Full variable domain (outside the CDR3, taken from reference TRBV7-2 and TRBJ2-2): GAGVSQSPSNKVTEKGKDVELRCDPISGHTALYWYRQSLGQGLEFLIYFQGNSAPDKSGLPSDRFSAERTGGSVSTLTIQRTQQEDSAVYLCASSSGGQAANTGELFFGEGSRLTVL.